What follows are 15 T cell receptor beta chains derived from one specimen sequenced in a study of cytomegalovirus exposure and HLA in healthy donors. In the PCR, 60 Vbeta and 13 Jbeta primers were used. This table comes from immunoSEQ multiplex PCR, and its TCRdb copy is limited to in-frame clones, with some not included. Among 100,000 to 150,000 clones listed, approximately 80% were seen once. Sequences were obtained from PBMCs. These receptors originate from a woman aged 40-49 years in good health and CMV-seropositive.

The CDR3 reads CATTPRGANVLTF. As DNA, the CDR3 is TGTGCCACCACCCCCAGGGGGGCCAACGTCCTGACTTTC. The chain couples TRBV19 to TRBJ2-6; D unclear. The CDR3 is 13 amino acids. In germline, CDR1 is LNHDA, CDR2 SQIVND (reference sequence). Trimming removed 10 bases at V and 4 bases at J, with 11 bases between.

The chain is built from TRBV19 and TRBJ2-3; 9 bases are a match to TRBD2. Per the germline V gene, CDR1 is LNHDA and CDR2 is SQIVND (reference sequence). This CDR3 comprises 15 residues. With V trimmed by 3 bases and J by 6 bases, 7 bases remained unmatched. The CDR3 coding sequence is TGTGCCAGTAGTATTCCTTCTAGCGGGACGGATACGCAGTATTTT. Its protein product is CASSIPSSGTDTQYF.

The sample holds a few counts of this clone. This rearrangement joins TRBV5-1 to TRBJ2-5; D not certain. The V end lost 1 base, the J end lost 5 bases, and 9 bases lay between the germline ends. Germline V gene sequence: CDR1 SGHRS, CDR2 YFSETQ. This CDR3 contains 13 residues. In DNA form, the CDR3 reads TGCGCCAGCAGCTTGAACCATCGGGAGACCCAGTACTTC. It codes for CASSLNHRETQYF. Variable domain in full (rest from reference TRBV5-1 and TRBJ2-5): KAGVTQTPRYLIKTRGQQVTLSCSPISGHRSVSWYQQTPGQGLQFLFEYFSETQRNKGNFPGRFSGRQFSNSRSEMNVSTLELGDSALYLCASSLNHRETQYFGPGTRLLVL.

The chain links TRBV28 to TRBJ2-7, with 7 positions matching TRBD1. The CDR3 sequence is 15 residues long. V gave up 3 bases and J gave up 7 bases; unmatched junction bases: 12. Germline V CDR1 and CDR2: MDHEN, SYDVKM. CDR3: CASSFSTGWEWEQYF. CDR3 DNA: TGTGCCAGCAGTTTTTCGACAGGGTGGGAGTGGGAGCAGTACTTC.

This clone was found a few times. The rearrangement joins TRBV5-4 to TRBJ2-1; TRBD2 aligns across 9 bases. CDR1 and CDR2 from the germline V gene are SGHNT and YYREEE (reference sequence). This CDR3 is 14 amino acids long. V lost 6 bases to trimming and J lost 5 bases; unmatched junction nucleotides: 6. In DNA, the CDR3 is TGTGCCAGCACCATCGGACTAGCGAACAATGAGCAGTTCTTC. Encoded protein: CASTIGLANNEQFF.

J is TRBJ1-5 and V is TRBV18, with TRBD1 matching over 11 bases. Trimming took 1 base from V and 0 from J; bases not matched to a gene: 8. This CDR3 is built from 19 residues. CDR1 is KGHSH and CDR2 is LQKENI in the germline V gene. CDR3 DNA: TGTGCCAGCTCACCACGATTGGGACAGGGGGACCATAGCAATCAGCCCCAGCATTTT. Residues: CASSPRLGQGDHSNQPQHF.

This clone came up a few times. The V call is TRBV4-1, the J call TRBJ1-1; D is undetermined. The ends were cut back, 5 bases at V and 0 bases at J, with 7 bases in the middle. The CDR3 spans 13 residues. Germline V gene data show CDR1 as MGHRA and CDR2 as YSYEKL. CDR3 in amino acids: CASSNRLNTEAFF. The CDR3 nucleotides are TGCGCCAGCAGCAACAGATTGAACACTGAAGCTTTCTTT.

J is TRBJ2-1 and V is TRBV9, with 11 bases identical to TRBD2. Looked up from germline, CDR1 is SGDLS and CDR2 is YYNGEE. There are 16 residues in the CDR3. V dropped 0 bases and J dropped 10; count of bases not matched to a gene: 9. The CDR3 here is CASSVEGLAGGGEQFF. The CDR3 region has the DNA TGTGCCAGCAGCGTAGAGGGGTTAGCGGGAGGGGGGGAGCAGTTCTTC.

CDR3 loop: CAISETSGGNIQYF. In DNA, the CDR3 is TGTGCCATCAGTGAGACTAGCGGGGGAAACATTCAGTACTTC. This chain links TRBV10-3 with TRBJ2-4; 11 bases line up with TRBD2. Germline loops: CDR1 ENHRY, CDR2 SYGVKD. The junction had 0 bases not matched to a gene; V was cut back by 2 bases and J by 6 bases. This CDR3 is 14 amino acids long.

The V and J genes are TRBV6-5 and TRBJ1-1; no clear D gene. Germline CDR1 and CDR2: MNHEY and SVGAGI. The germline V and J ends were trimmed by 6 bases and 3 bases, with 11 bases remaining between them. This CDR3 has 13 amino acids. The CDR3 is CASSPTSDTEAFF. For the CDR3, the DNA is TGTGCCAGCAGCCCAACGAGCGACACTGAAGCTTTCTTT.

This sequence joins TRBV5-4 and TRBJ2-1, with 10 bases matching TRBD2. Germline V gene lookup returns CDR1 SGHNT and CDR2 YYREEE (reference sequence). With 2 bases clipped from V and 4 bases from J, the junction kept 3 bases outside the gene matches. This CDR3 comprises 15 residues. The CDR3 protein is CASSLTSGTYNEQFF. The DNA for the CDR3 is TGTGCCAGCAGCTTAACTAGCGGGACTTACAATGAGCAGTTCTTC.

The V call is TRBV5-4, the J call TRBJ2-3, with 10 bases identical to TRBD2. The V segment lost 4 bases and the J segment 3 bases; nucleotides outside the gene matches: 8. Germline CDR1 reads SGHNT; CDR2 reads YYREEE (reference sequence). This CDR3 is 16 amino acids long. CDR3 sequence: CASSHPAGGPTDTQYF. The DNA for the CDR3 is TGTGCCAGCAGCCACCCAGCGGGAGGGCCTACAGATACGCAGTATTTT.

The chain employs TRBV15 and TRBJ2-7; 11 bases are shared with TRBD1. The length of the CDR3 is 13 residues. The germline V gene has CDR1 LNHNV and CDR2 YYDKDF (reference sequence). The ends lost 5 bases at V and 5 bases at J; junction bases unmatched: 2. CDR3 in DNA: TGTGCCACCAGCCGGACAGGGGGCGACGAGCAGTACTTC. Its protein is CATSRTGGDEQYF.

The sample holds a few counts of this clone. V usage is TRBV7-9 and J usage is TRBJ2-3; the match to TRBD2 covers 7 bases. V gave up 3 bases and J gave up 3 bases; unmatched junction bases: 6. The CDR3 covers 15 residues. CDR1 and CDR2 from the germline V gene are SEHNR and FQNEAQ (reference sequence). The CDR3 DNA sequence: TGTGCCAGCAGCTTGCTAGCGGTGGGGACAGATACGCAGTATTTT. As protein: CASSLLAVGTDTQYF.

V and J are TRBV18 and TRBJ1-2; D is possibly TRBD1 (6 bases). Germline V gives CDR1 KGHSH, CDR2 LQKENI. The CDR3 is 13 residues long. V was pared by 3 bases and J by 8 bases, with 13 bases between. The CDR3 loop reads CASSPRTDLGYTF. CDR3 DNA sequence: TGTGCCAGCTCACCCAGGACAGATTTGGGCTACACCTTC.